This T cell receptor (beta chain) was profiled in a study of shared clonotypes between healthy human individuals. Study outcomes and limitations: Limitation of the genetic and exposure-history diversity represented came from the few donors. Sequencing depth was a factor that was expected to affect clonotype sharing among donors.

The V end lost 1 base, the J end lost 8 bases, and 18 bases lay between the germline ends. The CDR3 loop spans 16 amino acids. Germline V lookup: CDR1 LNHDA, CDR2 SQIVND (reference sequence). Genomic DNA of every subset was divided equally among multiple immunoSEQ plates. The data were produced by immunoSEQ multiplex PCR, yet TCRdb's version contains in-frame clones alone and is incomplete. The table has 550,000 to 800,000 clones, less than 95% seen once; the top ten hold about a third. Concerning this clone itself: No antigen is known for it.

Sequencing was performed on memory CD8+ T cells from PBMCs. The sample's subset: CD45RO+ cells pooled with CCR7-negative TemRA cells. This receptor was taken from a young man in good health. Some clones in this sample may be carry-over from other donors' samples. This rearrangement joins TRBV19 to TRBJ2-1; a weak D match, TRBD2 (6 bases). The CDR3 DNA reads as TGTGCCAGTAGTATAGCTGGAGGGAGTGGATATCATGAGCAGTTCTTC. Translated: CASSIAGGSGYHEQFF.